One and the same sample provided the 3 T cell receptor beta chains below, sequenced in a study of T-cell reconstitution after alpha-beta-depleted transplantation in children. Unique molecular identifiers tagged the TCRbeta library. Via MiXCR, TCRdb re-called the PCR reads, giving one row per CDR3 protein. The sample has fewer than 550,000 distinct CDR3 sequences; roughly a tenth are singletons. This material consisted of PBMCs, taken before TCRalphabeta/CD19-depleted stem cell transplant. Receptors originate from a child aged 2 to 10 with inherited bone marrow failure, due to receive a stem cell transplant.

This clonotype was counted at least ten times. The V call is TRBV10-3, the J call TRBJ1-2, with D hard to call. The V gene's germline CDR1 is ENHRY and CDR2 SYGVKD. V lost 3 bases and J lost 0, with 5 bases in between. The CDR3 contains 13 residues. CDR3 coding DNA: TGTGCCATCAGTGATGGAGCTAACTATGGCTACACCTTC. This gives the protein CAISDGANYGYTF.

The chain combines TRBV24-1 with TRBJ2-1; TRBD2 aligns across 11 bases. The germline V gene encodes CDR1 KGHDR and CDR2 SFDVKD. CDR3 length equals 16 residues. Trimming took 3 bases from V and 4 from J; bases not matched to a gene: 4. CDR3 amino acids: CATSDISGGVYNEQFF. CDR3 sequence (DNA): TGTGCCACCAGTGATATTAGCGGGGGGGTGTACAATGAGCAGTTCTTC.

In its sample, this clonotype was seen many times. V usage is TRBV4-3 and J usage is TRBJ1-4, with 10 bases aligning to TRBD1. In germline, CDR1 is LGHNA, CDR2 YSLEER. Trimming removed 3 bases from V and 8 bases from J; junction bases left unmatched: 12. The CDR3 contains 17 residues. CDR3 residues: CASSQETGGYLGEKLFF. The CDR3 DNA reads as TGCGCCAGCAGCCAGGAGACAGGGGGCTATCTAGGGGAAAAACTGTTTTTT.